The present entry profiles one T cell receptor beta chain with its context. The target antigen is unknown. The CDR3 spans 15 residues. With V trimmed by 4 bases and J by 7 bases, 8 bases remained unmatched. CDR1 is MGHRA and CDR2 is YSYEKL in the germline V gene. Clones were read by immunoSEQ multiplex PCR, and TCRdb kept only the in-frame ones, dropping some. The sample has some 66,000 clones, about 85% seen once. This sample is part of a study of radiotherapy plus CTLA-4 blockade in lung cancer. Looking at the study overall: Objective response rate was over 15%; disease control rate, 25% to 35%.

Points from the study as a whole: In blood, TCR clones derived from the tumor expanded after radiotherapy plus ipilimumab. Early blood T cell clone dynamics, with interferon-beta, were reported to best predict response.

In chemo-refractory metastatic non-small-cell lung cancer, patients got ipilimumab CTLA-4 blockade together with focal radiation. The J gene is TRBJ1-5, the V gene TRBV4-1; 9 positions agree with TRBD1. This specimen consisted of peripheral blood, obtained from a patient treated with radiotherapy plus ipilimumab. This receptor was taken from a human donor with non-small cell lung cancer who had a partial response to radiotherapy plus ipilimumab. CDR3 residues: CASSPGDRDNQPQHF. CDR3 in DNA: TGCGCCAGCAGCCCAGGGGACAGGGACAACCAGCCCCAGCATTTT.